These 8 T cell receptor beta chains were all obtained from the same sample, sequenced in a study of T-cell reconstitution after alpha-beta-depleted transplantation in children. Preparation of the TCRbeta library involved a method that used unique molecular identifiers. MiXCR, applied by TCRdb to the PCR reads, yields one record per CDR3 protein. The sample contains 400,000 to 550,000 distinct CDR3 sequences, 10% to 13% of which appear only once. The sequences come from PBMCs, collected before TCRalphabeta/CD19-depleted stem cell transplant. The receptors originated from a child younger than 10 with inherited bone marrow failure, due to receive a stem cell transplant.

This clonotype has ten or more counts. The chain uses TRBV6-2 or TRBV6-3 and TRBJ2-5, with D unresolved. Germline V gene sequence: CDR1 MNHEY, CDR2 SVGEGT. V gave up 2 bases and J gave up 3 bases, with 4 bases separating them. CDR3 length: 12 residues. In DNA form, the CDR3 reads TGTGCCAGCAGTTACCCGGAAGAGACCCAGTACTTC. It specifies CASSYPEETQYF.

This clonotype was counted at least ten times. Here the CDR3 DNA reads TGTGCCACCAGTGACTATAACAGGGGTGAAGCTTTCTTT. It yields the protein CATSDYNRGEAFF. The chain joins TRBV24-1 to TRBJ1-1, with 7 bases aligning to TRBD1. The CDR3 has 13 amino acids. Germline trimming cut 4 bases from V and 7 bases from J; bases unmatched to any gene: 5. CDR1 is KGHDR, CDR2 SFDVKD, per germline.

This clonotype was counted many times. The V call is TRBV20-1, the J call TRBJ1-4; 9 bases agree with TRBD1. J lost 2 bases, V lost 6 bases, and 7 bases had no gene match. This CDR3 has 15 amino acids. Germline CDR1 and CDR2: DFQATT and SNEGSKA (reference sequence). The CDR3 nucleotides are TGCAGTGCAAAGGGACAGGGCCTCACTAATGAAAAACTGTTTTTT. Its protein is CSAKGQGLTNEKLFF.

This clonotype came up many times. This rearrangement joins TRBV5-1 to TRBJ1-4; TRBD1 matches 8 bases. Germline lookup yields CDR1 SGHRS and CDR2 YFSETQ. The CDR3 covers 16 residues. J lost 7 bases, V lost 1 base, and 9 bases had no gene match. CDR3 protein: CASSLTLGTGGEKLFF. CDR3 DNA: TGCGCCAGCAGCTTGACATTGGGGACAGGTGGTGAAAAACTGTTTTTT.

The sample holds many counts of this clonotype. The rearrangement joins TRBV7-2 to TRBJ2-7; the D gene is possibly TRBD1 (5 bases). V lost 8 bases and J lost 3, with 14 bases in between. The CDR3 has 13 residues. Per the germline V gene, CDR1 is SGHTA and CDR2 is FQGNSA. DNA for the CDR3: TGTGCCAGCGGACGATGGGGCGGCTACGAGCAGTACTTC. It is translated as CASGRWGGYEQYF.

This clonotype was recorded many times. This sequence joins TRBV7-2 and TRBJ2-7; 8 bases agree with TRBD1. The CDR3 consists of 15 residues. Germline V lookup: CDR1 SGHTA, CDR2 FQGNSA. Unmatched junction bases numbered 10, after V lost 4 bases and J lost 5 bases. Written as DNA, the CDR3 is TGTGCCAGCAGCTCCCAGGGGGCCTTAGGGCACGAGCAGTACTTC. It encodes CASSSQGALGHEQYF.

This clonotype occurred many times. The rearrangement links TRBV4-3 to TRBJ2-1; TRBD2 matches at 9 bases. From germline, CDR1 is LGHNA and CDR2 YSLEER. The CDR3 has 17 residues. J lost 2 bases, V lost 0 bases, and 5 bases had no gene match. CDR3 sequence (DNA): TGCGCCAGCAGCCAAGAAGTTAGCGGGAGCCCCTACAATGAGCAGTTCTTC. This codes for CASSQEVSGSPYNEQFF.

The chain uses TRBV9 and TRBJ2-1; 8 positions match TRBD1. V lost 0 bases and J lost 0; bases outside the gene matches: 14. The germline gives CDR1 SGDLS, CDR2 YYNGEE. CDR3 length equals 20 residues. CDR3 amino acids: CASSVGRDRRSPSSYNEQFF. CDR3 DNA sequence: TGTGCCAGCAGCGTAGGAAGGGACAGGCGGTCCCCGAGCTCCTACAATGAGCAGTTCTTC. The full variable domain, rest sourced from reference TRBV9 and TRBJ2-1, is DSGVTQTPKHLITATGQRVTLRCSPRSGDLSVYWYQQSLDQGLQFLIQYYNGEERAKGNILERFSAQQFPDLHSELNLSSLELGDSALYFCASSVGRDRRSPSSYNEQFFGPGTRLTVL.